The T cell receptor (beta chain) described here comes from a study of T cell responses to AZD1222 COVID-19 vaccine. Study in general: Second-dose groups at about 4 or about 12 weeks were pooled. General study findings and limits: Females made up more of the donors, who were largely white British, and clonal diversity may have come out too low. Repertoires were obtained only post-peak T cell response. Among AZD1222 vaccinees, only 5 to 7 were seropositive at baseline.

Remarks on this clone: The antigen remains undetermined. Other DNA variants within this sample encode the same CDR3.

TCRdb's table, derived via immunoSEQ multiplex PCR, lists solely in-frame clones and lacks some. The table lists approximately 190,000 clones, 94% of them singletons. CDR3 length equals 12 residues. The germline V and J ends were trimmed by 3 bases and 7 bases, with 7 bases remaining between them. The receptor was isolated from an adult in good health. The source was peripheral blood, collected on day 0 of AZD1222 vaccination. The genes are TRBV12-3 or TRBV12-4 and TRBJ1-5; D remains ambiguous. CDR3 DNA: TGTGCCAGCAGTTTTGGTGGGCAGCCCCAGCATTTT. Its translation is CASSFGGQPQHF.